This T cell receptor beta chain was profiled in a study of response to subunit inactivated influenza vaccine. This clonotype was seen repeatedly, ten times or more. Its antigen remains unidentified. The V gene's germline CDR1 is MNHEY and CDR2 SVGEGT. The CDR3 has 13 amino acids. V lost 5 bases to trimming and J lost 13 bases; unmatched junction nucleotides: 11. TCRdb analysed the RT-PCR reads with MiXCR anew, one entry per CDR3 protein. This sample yields approximately 520,000 distinct CDR3 sequences, of which 15% to 20% are seen a single time; 2.5% to 3.5% belongs to the top ten. Study-wide results and caveats: It was the authors' suggestion that each seasonal influenza vaccination recruits few new T cells.

The material was CD4+ T cells sorted from PBMCs, obtained less than 30 months after vaccination. The clonotype was recovered from a man between 50 and 70 years old who received an inactivated influenza vaccine. J is TRBJ2-7 and V is TRBV6-2 or TRBV6-3, with TRBD1 matching over 10 bases. The CDR3 region is CASSRRGQGVQYF. In nucleotides, the CDR3 is TGTGCCAGCAGTCGTAGAGGACAGGGGGTACAATACTTC.